The 9 T cell receptor beta chains listed next were all sequenced from one sample in a study of blood T cell repertoires in COVID-19. This table comes from immunoSEQ multiplex PCR, and its TCRdb copy is limited to in-frame clones, with some not included. The data show about 250,000 clones, with over 70% seen just once and around 26% held by the top ten. The material sequenced was peripheral blood. All receptors derive from a man aged 35 to 55 with acute or convalescent COVID-19.

A word on this clone: The sample has other DNA sequences that encode this CDR3 too. The gene calls are TRBV5-1 and TRBJ2-7, with a tentative D call TRBD2 (6 bases). The V gene lost 4 bases and the J gene lost 4 bases, with 21 bases spanning the gap. The germline CDR1 and CDR2 sequences are SGHRS and YFSETQ. The CDR3 contains 16 residues. CDR3 sequence: CASSPVGRPGEYEQYF. The CDR3 bases are TGCGCCAGCAGCCCGGTGGGGAGGCCGGGAGAGTACGAGCAGTACTTC.

This rearrangement joins TRBV3-1 (or the pseudogene TRBV3-2) to TRBJ2-3; TRBD2 agrees at 12 bases. This CDR3 region has 17 residues. CDR1 is LGHDT, CDR2 YNNKEL, per germline (reference sequence). V lost 3 bases to trimming and J lost 2 bases; unmatched junction nucleotides: 6. This CDR3 is CASSQRLAGGYTDTQYF. CDR3 sequence (DNA): TGTGCCAGCAGCCAGCGTCTAGCGGGAGGGTACACAGATACGCAGTATTTT.

This clone came up once. The same CDR3 is also encoded by other DNA sequences in this sample. The chain is built from TRBV3-1 (or the pseudogene TRBV3-2) and TRBJ2-1; no clear D. The germline V gene encodes CDR1 LGHDT and CDR2 YNNKEL (reference sequence). This CDR3 comprises 15 residues. Between the trimmed V and J ends, which lost 0 bases and 0 bases, there was a span of 6 bases. CDR3 protein: CASSQDSSSYNEQFF. CDR3 nucleotides: TGTGCCAGCAGCCAAGACTCTAGCTCCTACAATGAGCAGTTCTTC.

The CDR3 bases are TGTGCCATCAGTGAGAGTTGGGGGGACACAGATACGCAGTATTTT. Protein sequence: CAISESWGDTDTQYF. The chain joins TRBV10-3 to TRBJ2-3; the D gene is possibly TRBD2 (6 bases). The ends were cut back, 2 bases at V and 2 bases at J, with 11 bases in the middle. Germline lookup yields CDR1 ENHRY and CDR2 SYGVKD. This CDR3 contains 15 residues.

The V and J genes are TRBV6-1 and TRBJ2-5, with TRBD1 identical over 9 bases. The J segment lost 9 bases and the V segment lost 3 bases, leaving 8 bases of the junction unmatched. The CDR3 has 14 residues. Looked up from germline, CDR1 is MNHNS and CDR2 is SASEGT. The CDR3 protein is CASSDVGTGWAQYF. The CDR3, as DNA: TGTGCCAGCAGTGATGTCGGGACAGGGTGGGCCCAGTACTTC.

The chain employs TRBV10-2 and TRBJ1-1, with 7 bases lining up with TRBD1. V shed 3 bases and J 0 bases; nucleotides not matched to a gene: 4. The CDR3 is 15 residues long. Germline V lookup: CDR1 WSHSY, CDR2 SAAADI. CDR3 residues: CASSDHRGVNTEAFF. The CDR3 coding sequence is TGCGCCAGCAGTGACCACAGGGGAGTGAACACTGAAGCTTTCTTT.

This clone was detected once. Other nucleotide sequences in the sample specify the same CDR3. The CDR3 DNA follows: TGTGCCAGTAGTTCGGACAGATACGAGCAGTACTTC. Its translation is CASSSDRYEQYF. The chain is built from TRBV19 and TRBJ2-7; maybe TRBD1 (6 bases). The CDR3 contains 12 residues. In germline, CDR1 is LNHDA, CDR2 SQIVND (reference sequence). V lost 5 bases, J lost 4 bases, and 9 bases lay in between. The full variable domain, its missing parts supplied by reference TRBV19 and TRBJ2-7, is DGGITQSPKYLFRKEGQNVTLSCEQNLNHDAMYWYRQDPGQGLRLIYYSQIVNDFQKGDIAEGYSVSREKKESFPLTVTSAQKNPTAFYLCASSSDRYEQYFGPGTRLTVT.

This chain links TRBV6-1 with TRBJ1-6; D not certain. This CDR3 has 17 amino acids. Germline V lookup: CDR1 MNHNS, CDR2 SASEGT. V was pared by 2 bases and J by 8 bases, with 19 bases between. The CDR3 sequence: CASSEWAGQADDSPLHF. The CDR3 nucleotides read TGTGCCAGCAGTGAATGGGCTGGGCAGGCCGATGATTCACCCCTCCACTTT.

The V and J genes are TRBV5-5 and TRBJ2-1; 8 nucleotides line up with TRBD1. CDR3 size: 15 residues. Germline CDR1 is SGHKS and CDR2 is YYEKEE (reference sequence). Trimming at V came to 2 bases and at J to 2 bases, leaving 3 bases not matched to a gene. The CDR3 sequence is CASSFQGAAYNEQFF. The CDR3 nucleotides are TGTGCCAGCAGCTTCCAGGGGGCTGCCTACAATGAGCAGTTCTTC. Complete variable domain (other parts from reference TRBV5-5 and TRBJ2-1): DAGVTQSPTHLIKTRGQQVTLRCSPISGHKSVSWYQQVLGQGPQFIFQYYEKEERGRGNFPDRFSARQFPNYSSELNVNALLLGDSALYLCASSFQGAAYNEQFFGPGTRLTVL.